The following is a T cell receptor beta chain sequence with its context. Its specificity is not known. This sample was included in a study of shared clonotypes between healthy human individuals. Study overall: A couple of female and a few male donors aged 18 to 49 were enrolled. Study results and limitations: Compared with clonotypes that all four donors shared, non-shared clonotypes had lower generation probabilities.

The protocol was immunoSEQ multiplex PCR, while the TCRdb copy is restricted to in-frame clones and leaves out a portion. In the table there are fewer than 2.5 million clones, roughly 93% of which are singletons. CDR1 MNHNY and CDR2 SVGAGI come from the germline V gene (reference sequence). The junction had 8 bases not matched to a gene; V was cut back by 3 bases and J by 3 bases. This CDR3 spans 15 amino acids. The chain joins TRBV6-6 to TRBJ2-7; TRBD1 matches at 7 bases. The receptor was derived from a man in his late teens or twenties in good health. Some clones in this sample may be carry-over from other donors' samples. Sequenced input: naive CD4+ T cells from PBMCs. Indicated subset: CD45RA+ positively selected. CDR3 nucleotide sequence: TGTGCCAGCAGTTATGAACTGACAGGGATCTACGAGCAGTACTTC. It yields the protein CASSYELTGIYEQYF.